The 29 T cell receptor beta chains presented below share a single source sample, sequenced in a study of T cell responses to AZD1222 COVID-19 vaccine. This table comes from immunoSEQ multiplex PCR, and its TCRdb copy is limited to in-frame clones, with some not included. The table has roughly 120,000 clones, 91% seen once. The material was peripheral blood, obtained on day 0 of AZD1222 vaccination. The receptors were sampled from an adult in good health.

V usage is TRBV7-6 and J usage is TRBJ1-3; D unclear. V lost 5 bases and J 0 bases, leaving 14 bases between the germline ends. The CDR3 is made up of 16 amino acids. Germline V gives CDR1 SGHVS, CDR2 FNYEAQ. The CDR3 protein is CASSEGGPSSGNTIYF. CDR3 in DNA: TGTGCCAGCAGCGAGGGAGGCCCCAGCTCTGGAAACACCATATATTTT.

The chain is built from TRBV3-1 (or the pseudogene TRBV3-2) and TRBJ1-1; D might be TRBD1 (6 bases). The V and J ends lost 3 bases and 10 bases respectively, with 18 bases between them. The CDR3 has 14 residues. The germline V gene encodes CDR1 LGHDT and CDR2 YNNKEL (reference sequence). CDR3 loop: CASSQITLQGGAFF. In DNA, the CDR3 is TGTGCCAGCAGCCAGATAACCCTCCAAGGGGGAGCTTTCTTT.

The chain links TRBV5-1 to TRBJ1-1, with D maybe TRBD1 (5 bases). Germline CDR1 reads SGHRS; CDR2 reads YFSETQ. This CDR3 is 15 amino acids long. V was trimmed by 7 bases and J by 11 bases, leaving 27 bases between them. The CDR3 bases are TGCGCCAGCCTGCCCGACCCGGGGGGAGGTAATAGGGCTTTCTTT. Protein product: CASLPDPGGGNRAFF.

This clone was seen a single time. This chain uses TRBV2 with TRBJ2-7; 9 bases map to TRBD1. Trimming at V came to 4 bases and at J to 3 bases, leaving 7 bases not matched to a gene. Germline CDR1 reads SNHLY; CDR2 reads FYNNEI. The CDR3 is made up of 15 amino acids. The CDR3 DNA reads TGTGCCAGCAGTGCTCAACGGACAGGGGTCTACGAGCAGTACTTC. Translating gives CASSAQRTGVYEQYF.

CDR3 residues: CASSSLDRETDTQYF. The CDR3 DNA sequence: TGTGCCAGCTCATCACTCGACAGGGAAACAGATACGCAGTATTTT. V gene TRBV18 combines with J gene TRBJ2-3; TRBD1 aligns across 7 bases. The germline V gene encodes CDR1 KGHSH and CDR2 LQKENI. V lost 5 bases to trimming and J lost 3 bases; unmatched junction nucleotides: 8. The CDR3 runs 15 residues.

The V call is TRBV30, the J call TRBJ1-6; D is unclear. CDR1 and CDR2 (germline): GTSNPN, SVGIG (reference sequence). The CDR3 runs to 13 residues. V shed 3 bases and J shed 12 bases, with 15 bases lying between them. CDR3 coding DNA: TGTGCCTGGAGGGACTCCCTCTGGGGACCCCTCCACTTT. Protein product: CAWRDSLWGPLHF.

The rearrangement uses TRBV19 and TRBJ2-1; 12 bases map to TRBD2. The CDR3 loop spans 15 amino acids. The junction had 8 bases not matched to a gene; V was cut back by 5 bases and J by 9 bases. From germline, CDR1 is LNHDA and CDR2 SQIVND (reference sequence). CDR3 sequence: CASSPRLAGEGEQFF. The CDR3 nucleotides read TGTGCCAGTAGTCCCCGACTAGCGGGAGAAGGTGAGCAGTTCTTC.

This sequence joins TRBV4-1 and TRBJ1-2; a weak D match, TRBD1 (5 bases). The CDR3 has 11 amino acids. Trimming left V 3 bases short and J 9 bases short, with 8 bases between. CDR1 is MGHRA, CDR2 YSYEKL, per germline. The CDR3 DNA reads TGCGCCAGCAGCCAGGGGCTGAGCTACACCTTC. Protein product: CASSQGLSYTF.

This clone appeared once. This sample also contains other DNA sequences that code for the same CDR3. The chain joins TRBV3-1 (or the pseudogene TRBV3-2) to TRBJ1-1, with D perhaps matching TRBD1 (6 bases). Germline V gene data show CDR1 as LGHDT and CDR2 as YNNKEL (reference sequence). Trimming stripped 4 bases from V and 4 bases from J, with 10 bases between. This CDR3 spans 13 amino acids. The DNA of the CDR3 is TGTGCCAGCAGCCTAAGGGGGGGCACTGAAGCTTTCTTT. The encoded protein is CASSLRGGTEAFF.

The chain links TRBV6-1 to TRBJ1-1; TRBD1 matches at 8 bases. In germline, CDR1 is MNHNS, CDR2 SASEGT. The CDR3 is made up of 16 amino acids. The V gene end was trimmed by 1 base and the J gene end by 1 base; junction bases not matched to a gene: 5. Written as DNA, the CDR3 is TGTGCCAGCAGTGAAGTGACAGGGGCCCCGAACACTGAAGCTTTCTTT. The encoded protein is CASSEVTGAPNTEAFF.

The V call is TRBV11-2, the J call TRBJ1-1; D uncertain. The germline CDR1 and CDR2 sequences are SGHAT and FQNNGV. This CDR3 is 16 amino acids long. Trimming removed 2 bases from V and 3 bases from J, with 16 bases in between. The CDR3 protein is CASSLYRLKTDTEAFF. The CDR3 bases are TGTGCCAGCAGCTTATATCGTCTAAAAACGGACACTGAAGCTTTCTTT.

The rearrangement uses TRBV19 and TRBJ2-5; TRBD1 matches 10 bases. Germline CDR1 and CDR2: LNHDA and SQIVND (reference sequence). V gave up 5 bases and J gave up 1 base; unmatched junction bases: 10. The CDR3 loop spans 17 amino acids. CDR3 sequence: CASSVLGQGQIQETQYF. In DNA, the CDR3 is TGTGCCAGTAGTGTGCTGGGACAGGGGCAAATCCAAGAGACCCAGTACTTC.

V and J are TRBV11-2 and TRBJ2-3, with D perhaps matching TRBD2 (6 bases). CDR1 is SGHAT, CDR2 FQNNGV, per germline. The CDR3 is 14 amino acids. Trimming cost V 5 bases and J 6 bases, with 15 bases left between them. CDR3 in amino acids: CASSPGLGIDTQYF. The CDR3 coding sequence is TGTGCCAGCAGCCCGGGACTCGGGATTGATACGCAGTATTTT.

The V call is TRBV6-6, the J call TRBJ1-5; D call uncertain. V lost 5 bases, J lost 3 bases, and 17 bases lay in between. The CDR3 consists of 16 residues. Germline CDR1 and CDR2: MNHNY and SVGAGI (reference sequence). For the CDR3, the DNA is TGTGCCAGCAGTCTGCCGAGGAGCAGCAACAATCAGCCCCAGCATTTT. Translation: CASSLPRSSNNQPQHF.

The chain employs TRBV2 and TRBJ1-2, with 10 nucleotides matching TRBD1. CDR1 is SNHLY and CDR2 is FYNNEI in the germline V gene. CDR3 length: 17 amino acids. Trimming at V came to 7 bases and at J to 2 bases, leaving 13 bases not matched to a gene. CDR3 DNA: TGTGCCAGCACCGGGGAGGGACAGGGGACCGTAAACTATGGCTACACCTTC. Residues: CASTGEGQGTVNYGYTF.

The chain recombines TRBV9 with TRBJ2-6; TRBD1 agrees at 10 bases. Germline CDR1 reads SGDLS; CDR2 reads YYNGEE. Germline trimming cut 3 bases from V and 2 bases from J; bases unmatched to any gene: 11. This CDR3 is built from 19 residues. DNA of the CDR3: TGTGCCAGCAGCGGCTCCGACAGGGGGCAGGTTGCTGGGGCCAACGTCCTGACTTTC. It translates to CASSGSDRGQVAGANVLTF.

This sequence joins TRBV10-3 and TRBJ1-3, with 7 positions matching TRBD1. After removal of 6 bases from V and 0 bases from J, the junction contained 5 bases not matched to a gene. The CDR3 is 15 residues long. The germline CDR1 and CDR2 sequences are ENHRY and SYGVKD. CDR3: CAIRPGQVSGNTIYF. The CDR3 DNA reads TGTGCCATCAGGCCAGGACAGGTCTCTGGAAACACCATATATTTT.

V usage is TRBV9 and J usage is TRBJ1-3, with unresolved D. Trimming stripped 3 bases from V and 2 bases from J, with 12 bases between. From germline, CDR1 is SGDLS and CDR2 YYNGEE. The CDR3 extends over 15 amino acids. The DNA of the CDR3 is TGTGCCAGCAGCGCTGAGATGAGTGCTGGAAACACCATATATTTT. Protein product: CASSAEMSAGNTIYF.

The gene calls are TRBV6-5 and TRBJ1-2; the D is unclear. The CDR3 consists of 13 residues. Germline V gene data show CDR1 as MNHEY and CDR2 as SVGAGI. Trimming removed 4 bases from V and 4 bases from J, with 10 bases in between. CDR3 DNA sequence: TGTGCCAGCAGTTCGACAAACTCCTATGGCTACACCTTC. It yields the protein CASSSTNSYGYTF.

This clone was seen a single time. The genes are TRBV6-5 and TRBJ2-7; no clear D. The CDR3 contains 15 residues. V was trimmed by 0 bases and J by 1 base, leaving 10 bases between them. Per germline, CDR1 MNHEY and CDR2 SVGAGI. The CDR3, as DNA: TGTGCCAGCAGTTACTCAGGCGATGCGTCCTACGAGCAGTACTTC. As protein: CASSYSGDASYEQYF.

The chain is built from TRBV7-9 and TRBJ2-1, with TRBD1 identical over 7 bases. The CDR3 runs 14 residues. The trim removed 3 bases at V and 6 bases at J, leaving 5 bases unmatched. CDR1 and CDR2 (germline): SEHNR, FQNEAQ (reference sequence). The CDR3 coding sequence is TGTGCCAGCAGCTTTACGACAGGGACCAATGAGCAGTTCTTC. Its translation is CASSFTTGTNEQFF.

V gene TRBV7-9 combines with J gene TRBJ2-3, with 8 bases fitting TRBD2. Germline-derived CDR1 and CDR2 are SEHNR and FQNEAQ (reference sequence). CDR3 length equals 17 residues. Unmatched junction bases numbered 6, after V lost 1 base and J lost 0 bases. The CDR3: CASSLGVPGGSTDTQYF. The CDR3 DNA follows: TGTGCCAGCAGCTTAGGAGTTCCGGGAGGGAGCACAGATACGCAGTATTTT.

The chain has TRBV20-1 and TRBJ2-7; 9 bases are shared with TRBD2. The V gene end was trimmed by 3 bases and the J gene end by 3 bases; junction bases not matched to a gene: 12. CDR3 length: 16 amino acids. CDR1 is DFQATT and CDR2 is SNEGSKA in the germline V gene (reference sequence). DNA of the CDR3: TGCAGTGCTAGTCGCTTCGGCGGGACTAGCAGCTACGAGCAGTACTTC. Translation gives CSASRFGGTSSYEQYF.

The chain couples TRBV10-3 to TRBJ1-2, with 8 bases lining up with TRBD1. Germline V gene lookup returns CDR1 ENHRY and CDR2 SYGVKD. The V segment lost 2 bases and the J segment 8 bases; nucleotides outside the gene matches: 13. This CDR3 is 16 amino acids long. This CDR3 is CAISEPRTGLSEGYTF. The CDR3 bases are TGTGCCATCAGTGAGCCTAGGACAGGGCTTTCAGAGGGCTACACCTTC.

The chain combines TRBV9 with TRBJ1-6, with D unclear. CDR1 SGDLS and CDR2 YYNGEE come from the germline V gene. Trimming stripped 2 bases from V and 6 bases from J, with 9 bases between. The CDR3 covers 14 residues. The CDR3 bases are TGTGCCAGCAGCGTTGAGACACCTAATTCACCCCTCCACTTT. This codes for CASSVETPNSPLHF.

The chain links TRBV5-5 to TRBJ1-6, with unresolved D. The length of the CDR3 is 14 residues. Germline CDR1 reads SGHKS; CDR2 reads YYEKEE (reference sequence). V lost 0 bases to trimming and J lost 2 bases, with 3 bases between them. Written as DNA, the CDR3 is TGTGCCAGCAGCTTGGAGACCTATAATTCACCCCTCCACTTT. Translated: CASSLETYNSPLHF.

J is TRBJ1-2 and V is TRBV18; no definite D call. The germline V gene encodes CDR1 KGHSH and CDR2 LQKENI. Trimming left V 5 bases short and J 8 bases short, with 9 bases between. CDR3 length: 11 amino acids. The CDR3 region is CASSEDGGYTF. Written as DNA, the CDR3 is TGTGCCAGCTCAGAAGACGGCGGCTACACCTTC. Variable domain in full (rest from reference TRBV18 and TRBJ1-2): NAGVMQNPRHLVRRRGQEARLRCSPMKGHSHVYWYRQLPEEGLKFMVYLQKENIIDESGMPKERFSAEFPKEGPSILRIQQVVRGDSAAYFCASSEDGGYTFGSGTRLTVV.

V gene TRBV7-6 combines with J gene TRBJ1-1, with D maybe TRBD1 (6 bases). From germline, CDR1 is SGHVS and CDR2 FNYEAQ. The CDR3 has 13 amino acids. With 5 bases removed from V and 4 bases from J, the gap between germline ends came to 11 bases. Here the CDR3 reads CASSVSRGTEAFF. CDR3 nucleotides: TGTGCCAGCAGCGTCTCCAGGGGCACTGAAGCTTTCTTT.

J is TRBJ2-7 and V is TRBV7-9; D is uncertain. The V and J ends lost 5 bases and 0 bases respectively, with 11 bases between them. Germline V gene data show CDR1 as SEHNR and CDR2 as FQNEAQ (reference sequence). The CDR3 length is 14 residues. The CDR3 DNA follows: TGTGCCAGCAGCCCCTTCGAGACCTCCTACGAGCAGTACTTC. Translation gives CASSPFETSYEQYF.